A single sample gave rise to the 24 T cell receptor beta chains below, sequenced in a study of blood T cell repertoires in COVID-19. This table comes from immunoSEQ multiplex PCR, and its TCRdb copy is limited to in-frame clones, with some not included. The sample shows about 270,000 clones, 80% to 95% of them seen only once. Input material: PBMCs or T cells enriched from blood (not recorded which). These receptors were collected from a middle-aged man who had been exposed to COVID-19.

The table lists this clone with a count of one. The chain joins TRBV30 to TRBJ2-5; 8 bases fit TRBD2. The germline V gene has CDR1 GTSNPN and CDR2 SVGIG (reference sequence). V trimming: 5 bases; J trimming: 5 bases; junction bases outside the gene matches: 7. The CDR3 consists of 13 residues. CDR3 sequence (DNA): TGTGCCTGGGCGGGGGGAATCTGGGAGACCCAGTACTTC. This encodes CAWAGGIWETQYF.

The J gene is TRBJ1-4, the V gene TRBV28; unclear D gene. The length of the CDR3 is 16 residues. Trimming pared 5 bases from V and 2 bases from J, leaving 15 bases between. CDR1 is MDHEN and CDR2 is SYDVKM in the germline V gene. CDR3 loop: CASSPHGRTTNEKLFF. The CDR3 DNA reads as TGTGCCAGCAGTCCCCACGGACGGACTACTAATGAAAAACTGTTTTTT.

The chain couples TRBV19 to TRBJ2-1; TRBD1 is a possible D gene (6 bases). Trimming cost V 6 bases and J 2 bases, with 23 bases left between them. CDR1 and CDR2 (germline): LNHDA, SQIVND (reference sequence). There are 18 residues in the CDR3. CDR3 sequence: CASRQGRTASPTYNEQFF. In DNA, the CDR3 is TGTGCCAGTAGGCAAGGAAGGACAGCATCCCCTACCTACAATGAGCAGTTCTTC. Filled out from reference TRBV19 and TRBJ2-1, the complete variable domain reads DGGITQSPKYLFRKEGQNVTLSCEQNLNHDAMYWYRQDPGQGLRLIYYSQIVNDFQKGDIAEGYSVSREKKESFPLTVTSAQKNPTAFYLCASRQGRTASPTYNEQFFGPGTRLTVL.

This chain joins TRBV28 and TRBJ2-2, with D possibly being TRBD2 (6 bases). V dropped 8 bases and J dropped 4 bases, with 8 bases sitting between them. Germline loops: CDR1 MDHEN, CDR2 SYDVKM. The CDR3 is 12 amino acids. The CDR3 DNA follows: TGTGCCAGCCTGGGGGGCACCGGGGAGCTGTTTTTT. Its protein product is CASLGGTGELFF.

The rearrangement uses TRBV27 and TRBJ1-6, with D possibly being TRBD1 (6 bases). V lost 10 bases and J 3 bases, leaving 10 bases between the germline ends. The CDR3 extends over 13 amino acids. The V gene's germline CDR1 is MNHEY and CDR2 SMNVEV (reference sequence). This chain's CDR3 is CAIGQLYNSPLHF. For the CDR3, the DNA is TGTGCCATCGGACAGCTCTATAATTCACCCCTCCACTTT.

V usage is TRBV5-1 and J usage is TRBJ1-1; a possible D gene is TRBD1 (5 bases). The CDR3 length is 13 residues. Germline values: CDR1 SGHRS, CDR2 YFSETQ. V lost 4 bases, J lost 1 base, and 8 bases lay in between. CDR3 nucleotide sequence: TGCGCCAGCAGCCTTACAGGGAACACTGAAGCTTTCTTT. This sequence encodes CASSLTGNTEAFF.

The V and J genes are TRBV5-1 and TRBJ1-1, with no clear D. The CDR3 runs to 10 residues. V was cut by 5 bases and J by 11 bases, with 10 bases left in between. Germline-derived CDR1 and CDR2 are SGHRS and YFSETQ. The chain's CDR3 is CASSWLVAFF. The DNA for the CDR3 is TGCGCCAGCAGTTGGCTCGTGGCTTTCTTT.

The chain links TRBV3-1 (or the pseudogene TRBV3-2) to TRBJ2-7; 7 bases are a match to TRBD1. Trimming took 1 base from V and 3 from J; bases not matched to a gene: 6. The CDR3 contains 15 residues. Germline V gives CDR1 LGHDT, CDR2 YNNKEL (reference sequence). The CDR3 loop is CASSQVLAGGYEQYF. In DNA, the CDR3 is TGTGCCAGCAGCCAAGTGTTGGCAGGGGGCTACGAGCAGTACTTC.

The V call is TRBV5-4, the J call TRBJ2-7, with TRBD1 matching over 8 bases. The trim removed 3 bases at V and 7 bases at J, leaving 6 bases unmatched. The CDR3 has 13 amino acids. The germline gives CDR1 SGHNT, CDR2 YYREEE (reference sequence). CDR3 amino acids: CASSWDRNGEQYF. The CDR3 DNA sequence: TGTGCCAGCAGCTGGGACAGGAATGGGGAGCAGTACTTC.

V gene TRBV5-1 combines with J gene TRBJ2-4, with 7 bases that match TRBD2. Germline CDR1 and CDR2: SGHRS and YFSETQ. This CDR3 region has 19 residues. Germline trimming cut 6 bases from V and 0 bases from J; bases unmatched to any gene: 18. The CDR3 bases are TGCGCCAGCAACGCCGGTGGCACTAGCGTTGGACTAGCCAAAAACATTCAGTACTTC. This gives the protein CASNAGGTSVGLAKNIQYF.

J is TRBJ1-1 and V is TRBV18; unclear D gene. This CDR3 is 12 amino acids long. Trimming removed 3 bases at V and 11 bases at J, with 13 bases between. Germline V gene data show CDR1 as KGHSH and CDR2 as LQKENI. DNA for the CDR3: TGTGCCAGCTCACCCCGAGAGGCATGGGCTTTCTTT. This encodes CASSPREAWAFF.

The rearrangement links TRBV4-2 to TRBJ2-2; D not certain. CDR3 length: 16 residues. The V gene lost 4 bases and the J gene lost 1 base, with 13 bases spanning the gap. Germline values: CDR1 LGHNA, CDR2 YNFKEQ. The CDR3 DNA sequence: TGTGCCAGCAGCCTTAGTATTGAGAGGAACACCGGGGAGCTGTTTTTT. Translation: CASSLSIERNTGELFF.

The gene calls are TRBV5-1 and TRBJ2-7; D is possibly TRBD1 (6 bases). Trimming cost V 4 bases and J 3 bases, with 11 bases left between them. The germline gives CDR1 SGHRS, CDR2 YFSETQ. The CDR3 length is 13 residues. CDR3 in amino acids: CASSVDSYYEQYF. The CDR3 DNA follows: TGCGCCAGCAGCGTGGACAGCTACTACGAGCAGTACTTC.

This clone was observed a single time. The rearrangement links TRBV14 to TRBJ2-3; D tentatively reads TRBD1 or TRBD2 (7 bases each). Germline CDR1 reads SGHDN; CDR2 reads FVKESK. The length of the CDR3 is 13 residues. Trimming pared 7 bases from V and 5 bases from J, leaving 13 bases between. This chain's CDR3 is CASNQGEGDTQYF. Written as DNA, the CDR3 is TGTGCCAGCAACCAGGGGGAGGGAGATACGCAGTATTTT.

V and J are TRBV11-2 and TRBJ1-2, with D perhaps matching TRBD1 (6 bases). CDR1 is SGHAT, CDR2 FQNNGV, per germline. The CDR3 sequence is 15 residues long. The V gene lost 1 base and the J gene lost 3 bases, with 12 bases spanning the gap. The DNA of the CDR3 is TGTGCCAGCAGCTTAGGGACAGTAGCCGACTATGGCTACACCTTC. Protein: CASSLGTVADYGYTF.

This chain connects TRBV5-5 to TRBJ2-7; 7 bases match TRBD2. Germline V gives CDR1 SGHKS, CDR2 YYEKEE (reference sequence). The CDR3 has 14 amino acids. The V and J ends lost 7 bases and 6 bases, in that order; junction bases with no gene match: 13. The CDR3 loop reads CASLRGGSSGEQYF. The CDR3 bases are TGTGCCAGCTTGCGTGGCGGGAGTTCAGGCGAGCAGTACTTC. The full variable domain, its missing parts supplied by reference TRBV5-5 and TRBJ2-7, is DAGVTQSPTHLIKTRGQQVTLRCSPISGHKSVSWYQQVLGQGPQFIFQYYEKEERGRGNFPDRFSARQFPNYSSELNVNALLLGDSALYLCASLRGGSSGEQYFGPGTRLTVT.

The rearrangement uses TRBV7-3 and TRBJ2-3; D perhaps matches TRBD1 (6 bases). The CDR3 spans 14 residues. Trimming stripped 1 base from V and 4 bases from J, with 9 bases between. Germline CDR1 SGHTA, CDR2 FQGTGA. CDR3 nucleotide sequence: TGTGCCAGCAGCTTAATCCAGGGGTCAGATACGCAGTATTTT. This sequence encodes CASSLIQGSDTQYF.

The rearrangement links TRBV27 to TRBJ2-7, with 8 nucleotides matching TRBD2. CDR3 size: 15 residues. The junction had 8 bases not matched to a gene; V was cut back by 5 bases and J by 2 bases. Per germline, CDR1 MNHEY and CDR2 SMNVEV (reference sequence). The CDR3 here is CASSPTPGRAYEQYF. The CDR3 region has the DNA TGTGCCAGCAGTCCCACCCCCGGGAGGGCCTACGAGCAGTACTTC.

The chain has TRBV24-1 and TRBJ2-1; 11 bases map to TRBD2. With V trimmed by 2 bases and J by 4 bases, 0 bases remained unmatched. Germline V gene data show CDR1 as KGHDR and CDR2 as SFDVKD. This CDR3 spans 15 amino acids. CDR3 bases: TGTGCCACCAGTGATTGGACTAGCGGGTACAATGAGCAGTTCTTC. Residues: CATSDWTSGYNEQFF.

The J gene is TRBJ2-2, the V gene TRBV24-1; possible D gene TRBD1, 6 bases. The CDR3 extends over 16 amino acids. Germline V CDR1 and CDR2: KGHDR, SFDVKD. V lost 3 bases, J lost 0 bases, and 10 bases lay in between. CDR3 sequence reads: CATSDGQLTNTGELFF. The CDR3 DNA is TGTGCCACCAGTGATGGACAGCTAACGAACACCGGGGAGCTGTTTTTT.

This chain uses TRBV10-3 with TRBJ2-5; a weak D match, TRBD2 (5 bases). With 1 base removed from V and 0 bases from J, the gap between germline ends came to 9 bases. The CDR3 length is 15 residues. CDR1 is ENHRY, CDR2 SYGVKD, per germline. CDR3 in DNA: TGTGCCATCAGTGAGTTTCGGGGAGACCAAGAGACCCAGTACTTC. It is translated as CAISEFRGDQETQYF.

A single count supports this clone. This sequence joins TRBV4-1 and TRBJ2-1; the D gene is possibly TRBD2 (5 bases). Trimming removed 0 bases from V and 1 base from J, with 10 bases in between. The CDR3 sequence is 16 residues long. Germline V CDR1 and CDR2: MGHRA, YSYEKL. Written as DNA, the CDR3 is TGCGCCAGCAGCCAAGAGAGGGCCGAGTCCTACAATGAGCAGTTCTTC. It yields the protein CASSQERAESYNEQFF.

The chain employs TRBV19 and TRBJ2-3, with 10 bases matching TRBD2. The trim removed 5 bases at V and 3 bases at J, leaving 2 bases unmatched. CDR1 is LNHDA, CDR2 SQIVND, per germline (reference sequence). This CDR3 spans 14 amino acids. The CDR3 region has the DNA TGTGCCAGTAGTCCTAGCGGGAGTACAGATACGCAGTATTTT. Amino acid sequence: CASSPSGSTDTQYF. Filled out from reference TRBV19 and TRBJ2-3, the complete variable domain reads DGGITQSPKYLFRKEGQNVTLSCEQNLNHDAMYWYRQDPGQGLRLIYYSQIVNDFQKGDIAEGYSVSREKKESFPLTVTSAQKNPTAFYLCASSPSGSTDTQYFGPGTRLTVL.

The J gene is TRBJ2-7, the V gene TRBV4-1; possible D gene TRBD2, 8 bases. This CDR3 is 15 amino acids long. From germline, CDR1 is MGHRA and CDR2 YSYEKL. V dropped 2 bases and J dropped 2 bases, with 13 bases sitting between them. In nucleotides, the CDR3 is TGCGCCAGCAGCCAACGGGAGGGGGCAGCCTACGAGCAGTACTTC. Translated: CASSQREGAAYEQYF.